A single count supports the clone carrying this TCR beta chain. Antigen specificity is unknown. Looked up from germline, CDR1 is SGDLS and CDR2 is YYNGEE. V gave up 0 bases and J gave up 4 bases, with 8 bases separating them. The CDR3 is made up of 14 amino acids. Profiled with immunoSEQ multiplex PCR; TCRdb holds only in-frame clones, not every one. This table holds tens of thousands of clones, roughly three quarters found once. Pooled in the analysis were second doses at about 4 or about 12 weeks. This sample was taken from a study of T cell responses to AZD1222 COVID-19 vaccine. Study-level findings and limits: Dominant at 160-218 and 743-854, vaccine-associated CD4 TCRs also spanned spike. Repertoires were collected only later (after the peak T cell response had occurred). White British ancestry dominated among donors, who included more females, and clonal diversity was possibly underestimated.

The J gene is TRBJ1-3, the V gene TRBV9; D call uncertain. The TCR originated in an adult who received the AZD1222 COVID-19 vaccine. The sample consisted of peripheral blood, taken 28 days after the second AZD1222 dose. The CDR3 DNA reads as TGTGCCAGCAGCGTAGCAATAACCGGAAACACCATATATTTT. Translation: CASSVAITGNTIYF.